This TCR beta chain was obtained from a study of CD8+CD57+ T cells in acquired aplastic anemia. On the study more broadly: Quantities of DNA derived from sorted CD4+ and CD8+ cells averaged around 3 ug. Study observations and caveats: Between patients and controls, about 30 CD8+ CDR3 sequences were found in common.

Using genomic DNA as the template, TCR beta VDJ and CDR3 profiling was carried out. TCRdb passed the reads through MiXCR, listing each CDR3 protein once. This sample has 150,000 to 200,000 distinct CDR3 sequences; less than 50% occur once, and the top ten carry under 15%. Ten or more counts support this clonotype. Antigen specificity is unknown. Previously, flow cytometry had revealed CD8+CD57+ cell expansion in the patients chosen for sequencing. No therapy had been given to the patients at the time of blood sampling. Germline V CDR1 and CDR2: SNHLY, FYNNEI. V was clipped by 8 bases and J by 0 bases, with 10 bases between them. This CDR3 contains 13 residues.

This TCR was recovered from a human donor with aplastic anemia. This chain uses TRBV2 with TRBJ1-1; D is undetermined. The sequenced sample consisted of sorted CD4+, CD8+, or CD8+CD57+ T cells (not recorded which) from PBMCs. Here the CDR3 DNA reads TGTGCCAGCGGGGAGGTTATGAACACTGAAGCTTTCTTT. Protein product: CASGEVMNTEAFF.